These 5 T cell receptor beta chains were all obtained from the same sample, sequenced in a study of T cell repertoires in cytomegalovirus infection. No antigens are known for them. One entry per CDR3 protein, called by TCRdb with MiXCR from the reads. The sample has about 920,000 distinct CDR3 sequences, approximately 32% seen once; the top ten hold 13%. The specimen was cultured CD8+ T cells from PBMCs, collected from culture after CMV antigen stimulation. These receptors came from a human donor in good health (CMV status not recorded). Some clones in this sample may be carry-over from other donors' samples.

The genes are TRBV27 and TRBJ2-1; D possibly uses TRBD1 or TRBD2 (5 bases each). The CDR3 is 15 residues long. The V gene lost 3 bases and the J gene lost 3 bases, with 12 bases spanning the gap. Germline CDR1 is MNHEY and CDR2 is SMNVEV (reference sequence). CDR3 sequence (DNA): TGTGCCAGCAGTTTCGGTGGGACCGTCTACAATGAGCAGTTCTTC. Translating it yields CASSFGGTVYNEQFF.

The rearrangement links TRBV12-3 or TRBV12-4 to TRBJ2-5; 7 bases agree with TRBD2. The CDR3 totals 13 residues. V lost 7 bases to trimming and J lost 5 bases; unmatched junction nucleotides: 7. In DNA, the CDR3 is TGTGCCAGCATTCTGGGGGGGTTGGAGACCCAGTACTTC. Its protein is CASILGGLETQYF.

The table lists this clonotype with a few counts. CDR3 amino acids: CASSLRDSLYEQYF. In DNA, the CDR3 is TGTGCCAGCAGTCTCCGGGACTCACTCTACGAGCAGTACTTC. V gene TRBV6-2 or TRBV6-3 combines with J gene TRBJ2-7; tentative D call: TRBD2 (6 bases). The CDR3 spans 14 residues. CDR1 MNHEY and CDR2 SVGEGT come from the germline V gene. The ends were cut back, 5 bases at V and 3 bases at J, with 14 bases in the middle.

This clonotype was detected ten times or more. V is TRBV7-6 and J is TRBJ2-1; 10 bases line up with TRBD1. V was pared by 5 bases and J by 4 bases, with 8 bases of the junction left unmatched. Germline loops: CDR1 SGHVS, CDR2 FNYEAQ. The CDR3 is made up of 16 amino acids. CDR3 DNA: TGTGCCAGCAGCCTCCGGGACAGGGGTTTATACAATGAGCAGTTCTTC. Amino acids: CASSLRDRGLYNEQFF.

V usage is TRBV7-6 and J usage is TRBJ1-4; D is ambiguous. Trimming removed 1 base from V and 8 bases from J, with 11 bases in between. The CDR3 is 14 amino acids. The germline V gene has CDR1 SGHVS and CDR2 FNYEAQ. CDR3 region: CASSLDGSGEKLFF. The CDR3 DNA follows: TGTGCCAGCAGCTTAGATGGTTCGGGAGAAAAACTGTTTTTT.